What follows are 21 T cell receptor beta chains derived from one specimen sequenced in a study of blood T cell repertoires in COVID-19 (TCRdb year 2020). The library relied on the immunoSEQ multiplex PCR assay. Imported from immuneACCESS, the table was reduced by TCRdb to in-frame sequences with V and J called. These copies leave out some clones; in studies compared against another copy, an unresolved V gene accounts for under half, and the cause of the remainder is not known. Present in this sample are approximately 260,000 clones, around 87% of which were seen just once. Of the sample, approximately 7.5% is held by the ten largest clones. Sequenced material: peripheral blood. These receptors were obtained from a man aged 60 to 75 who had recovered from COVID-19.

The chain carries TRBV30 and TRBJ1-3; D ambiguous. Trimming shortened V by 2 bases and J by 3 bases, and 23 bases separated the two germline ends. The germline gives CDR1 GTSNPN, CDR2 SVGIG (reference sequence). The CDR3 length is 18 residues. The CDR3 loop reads CAWSPSLGRAEGGNTIYF. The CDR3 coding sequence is TGTGCCTGGAGTCCTTCGCTAGGACGGGCCGAGGGTGGAAACACCATATATTTT.

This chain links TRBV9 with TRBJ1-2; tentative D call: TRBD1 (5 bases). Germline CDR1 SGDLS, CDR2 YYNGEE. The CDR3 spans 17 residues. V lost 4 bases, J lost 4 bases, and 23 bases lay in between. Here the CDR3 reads CASSPHPTPQGAYGYTF. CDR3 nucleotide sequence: TGTGCCAGCAGCCCCCACCCCACCCCTCAGGGTGCCTATGGCTACACCTTC.

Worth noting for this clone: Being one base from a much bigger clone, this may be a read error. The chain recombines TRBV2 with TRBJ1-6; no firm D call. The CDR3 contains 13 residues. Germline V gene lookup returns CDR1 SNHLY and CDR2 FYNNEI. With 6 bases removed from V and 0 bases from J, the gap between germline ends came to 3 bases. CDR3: CASSSSYNSPLHF. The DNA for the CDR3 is TGTGCCAGCAGCAGCTCCTATAATTCACCCCTCCACTTT.

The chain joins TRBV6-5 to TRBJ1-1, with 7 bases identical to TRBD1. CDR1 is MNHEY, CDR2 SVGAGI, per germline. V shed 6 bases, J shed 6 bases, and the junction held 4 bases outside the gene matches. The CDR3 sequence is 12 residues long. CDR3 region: CASSPTGAEAFF. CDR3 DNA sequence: TGTGCCAGCAGCCCAACAGGGGCTGAAGCTTTCTTT.

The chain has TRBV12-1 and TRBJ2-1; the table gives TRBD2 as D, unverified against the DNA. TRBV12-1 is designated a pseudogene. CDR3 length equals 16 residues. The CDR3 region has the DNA TGTGCCAGCAGCTTTCAGCGGAGGGGATCCTACAATGAGCAGTTCTTC. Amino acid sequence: CASSFQRRGSYNEQFF.

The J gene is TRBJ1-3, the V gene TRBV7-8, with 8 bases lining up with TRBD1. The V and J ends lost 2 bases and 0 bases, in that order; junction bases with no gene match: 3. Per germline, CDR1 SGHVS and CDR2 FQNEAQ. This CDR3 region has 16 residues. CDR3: CASSLLQGASGNTIYF. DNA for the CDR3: TGTGCCAGCAGCTTACTCCAGGGGGCCTCTGGAAACACCATATATTTT. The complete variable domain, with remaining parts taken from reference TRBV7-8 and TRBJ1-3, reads GAGVSQSPRYKVAKRGQDVALRCDPISGHVSLFWYQQALGQGPEFLTYFQNEAQLDKSGLPSDRFFAERPEGSVSTLKIQRTQQEDSAVYLCASSLLQGASGNTIYFGEGSWLTVV.

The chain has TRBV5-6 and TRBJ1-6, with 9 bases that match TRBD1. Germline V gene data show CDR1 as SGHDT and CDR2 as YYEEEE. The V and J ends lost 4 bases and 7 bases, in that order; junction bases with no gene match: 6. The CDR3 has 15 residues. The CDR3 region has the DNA TGTGCCAGCAGCCAGGACAGGGGTTACAATTCACCCCTCCACTTT. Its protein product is CASSQDRGYNSPLHF.

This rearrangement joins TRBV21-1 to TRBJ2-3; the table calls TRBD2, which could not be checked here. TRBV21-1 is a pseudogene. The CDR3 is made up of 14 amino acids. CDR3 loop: CASSPRDGTDTQYF. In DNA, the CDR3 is TGTGCCAGCAGCCCCCGAGATGGCACAGATACGCAGTATTTT.

The CDR3 coding sequence is TGTGCCAGCCAGGACAGCATAACGCAGTATTTT. It translates to CASQDSITQYF. The rearrangement links TRBV2 to TRBJ2-3, with D possibly matching TRBD1 (6 bases). This CDR3 contains 11 residues. With 8 bases removed from V and 9 bases from J, the gap between germline ends came to 12 bases. Germline V lookup: CDR1 SNHLY, CDR2 FYNNEI.

The CDR3 spells CASSFREGETQYF. The CDR3 DNA reads as TGTGCCAGCAGCTTCAGAGAGGGAGAGACCCAGTACTTC. The rearrangement uses TRBV7-9 and TRBJ2-5; D might be TRBD2 (5 bases). The CDR3 length is 13 residues. Trimming stripped 3 bases from V and 4 bases from J, with 9 bases between. In germline, CDR1 is SEHNR, CDR2 FQNEAQ (reference sequence).

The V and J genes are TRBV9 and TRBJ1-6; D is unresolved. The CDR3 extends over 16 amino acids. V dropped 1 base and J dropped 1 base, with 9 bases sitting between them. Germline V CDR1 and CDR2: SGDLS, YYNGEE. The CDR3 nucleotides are TGTGCCAGCAGCGTAAGTTTACAGTCCTATAATTCACCCCTCCACTTT. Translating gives CASSVSLQSYNSPLHF.

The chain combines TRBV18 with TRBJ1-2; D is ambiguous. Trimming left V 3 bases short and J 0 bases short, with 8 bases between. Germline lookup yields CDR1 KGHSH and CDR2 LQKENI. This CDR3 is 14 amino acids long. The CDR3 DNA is TGTGCCAGCTCACCTTCAGAAACTAACTATGGCTACACCTTC. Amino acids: CASSPSETNYGYTF.

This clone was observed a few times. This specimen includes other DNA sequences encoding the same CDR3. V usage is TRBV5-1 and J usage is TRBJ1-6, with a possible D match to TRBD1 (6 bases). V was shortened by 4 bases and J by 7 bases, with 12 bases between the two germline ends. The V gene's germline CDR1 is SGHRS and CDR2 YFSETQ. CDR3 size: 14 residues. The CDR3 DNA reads TGCGCCAGCAGCCTACAGGGCGAGAATTCACCCCTCCACTTT. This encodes CASSLQGENSPLHF.

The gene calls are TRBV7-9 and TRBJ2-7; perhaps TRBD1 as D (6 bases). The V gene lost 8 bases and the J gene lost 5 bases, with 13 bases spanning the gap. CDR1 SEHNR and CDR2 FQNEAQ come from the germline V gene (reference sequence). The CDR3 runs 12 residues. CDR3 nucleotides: TGTGCCAGCGGGGGCGGATCCCACGAGCAGTACTTC. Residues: CASGGGSHEQYF.

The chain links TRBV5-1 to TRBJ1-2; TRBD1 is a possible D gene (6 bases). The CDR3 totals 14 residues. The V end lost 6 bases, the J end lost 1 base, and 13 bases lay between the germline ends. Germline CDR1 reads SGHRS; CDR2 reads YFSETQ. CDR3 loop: CASTRDTFNYGYTF. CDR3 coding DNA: TGCGCCAGCACCCGGGACACCTTTAACTATGGCTACACCTTC.

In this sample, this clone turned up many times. The CDR3: CASSEDRVSIAFF. The CDR3 DNA reads TGTGCCAGCAGCGAAGACCGGGTATCTATAGCTTTCTTT. This chain links TRBV5-6 with TRBJ1-1; D is unresolved. CDR1 SGHDT and CDR2 YYEEEE come from the germline V gene. The CDR3 has 13 amino acids. V was shortened by 4 bases and J by 10 bases, with 17 bases between the two germline ends. Combining the CDR3 with reference TRBV5-6 and TRBJ1-1 gives the whole variable domain DAGVTQSPTHLIKTRGQQVTLRCSPKSGHDTVSWYQQALGQGPQFIFQYYEEEERQRGNFPDRFSGHQFPNYSSELNVNALLLGDSALYLCASSEDRVSIAFFGQGTRLTVV.

The CDR3 DNA reads TGTGCCAGCAGAAACCCACAGGTCCCTACGCAGTATTTT. Translation: CASRNPQVPTQYF. V usage is TRBV3-1 (or the pseudogene TRBV3-2) and J usage is TRBJ2-3; weak D call: TRBD1 (5 bases). This CDR3 is built from 13 residues. From germline, CDR1 is LGHDT and CDR2 YNNKEL (reference sequence). V lost 6 bases and J lost 8, with 15 bases in between.

The CDR3 DNA reads as TGTGCTTGTTGGGACAGAACCTCCTACGAGCAGTACTTC. It codes for CACWDRTSYEQYF. The V call is TRBV6-6, the J call TRBJ2-7; 7 bases match TRBD1. Germline CDR1 MNHNY, CDR2 SVGAGI (reference sequence). This CDR3 is 13 amino acids long.

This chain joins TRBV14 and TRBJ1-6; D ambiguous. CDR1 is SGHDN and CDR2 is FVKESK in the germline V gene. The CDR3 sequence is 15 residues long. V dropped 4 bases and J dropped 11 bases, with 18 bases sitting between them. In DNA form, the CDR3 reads TGTGCCAGCAGCCTAGGAGGTAGGGTTCTGGCACCCCTCCACTTT. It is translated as CASSLGGRVLAPLHF.

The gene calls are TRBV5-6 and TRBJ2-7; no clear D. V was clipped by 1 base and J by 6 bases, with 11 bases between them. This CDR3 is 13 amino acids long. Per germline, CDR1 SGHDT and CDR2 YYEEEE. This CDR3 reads CASSLTAGFEQYV. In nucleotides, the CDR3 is TGTGCCAGCAGCTTGACCGCCGGGTTCGAGCAGTACGTC.

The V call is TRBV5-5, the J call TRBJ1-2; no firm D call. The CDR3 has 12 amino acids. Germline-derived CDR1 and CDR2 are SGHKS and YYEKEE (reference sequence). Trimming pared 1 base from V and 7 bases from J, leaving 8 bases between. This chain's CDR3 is CASSLPGIGYTF. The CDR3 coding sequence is TGTGCCAGCAGCTTGCCAGGAATTGGCTACACCTTC.